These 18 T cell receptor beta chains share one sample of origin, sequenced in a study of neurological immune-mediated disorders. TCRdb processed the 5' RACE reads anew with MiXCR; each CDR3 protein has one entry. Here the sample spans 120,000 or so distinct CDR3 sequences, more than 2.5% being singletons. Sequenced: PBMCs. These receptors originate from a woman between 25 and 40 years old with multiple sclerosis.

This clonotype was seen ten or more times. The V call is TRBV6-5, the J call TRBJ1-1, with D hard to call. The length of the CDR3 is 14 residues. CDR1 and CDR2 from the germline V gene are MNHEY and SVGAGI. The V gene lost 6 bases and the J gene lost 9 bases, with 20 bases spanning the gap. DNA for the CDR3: TGTGCCAGCAGCAACCCTCCAGGCGAAGCTAAAGCTTTCTTT. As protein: CASSNPPGEAKAFF.

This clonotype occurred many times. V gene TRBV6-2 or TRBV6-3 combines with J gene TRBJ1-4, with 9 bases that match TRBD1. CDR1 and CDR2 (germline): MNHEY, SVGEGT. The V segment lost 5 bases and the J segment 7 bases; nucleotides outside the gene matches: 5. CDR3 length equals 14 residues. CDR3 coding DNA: TGTGCCAGCAGTCCCGGACAGGGGCGTGAAAAACTGTTTTTT. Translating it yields CASSPGQGREKLFF.

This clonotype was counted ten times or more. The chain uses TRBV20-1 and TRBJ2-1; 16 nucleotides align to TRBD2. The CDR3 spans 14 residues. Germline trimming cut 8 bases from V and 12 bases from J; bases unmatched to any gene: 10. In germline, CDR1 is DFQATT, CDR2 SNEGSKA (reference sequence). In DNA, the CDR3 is TGCAGTATTACCGGGACTAGCGGGGGGGGCGGGCAGTTCTTC. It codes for CSITGTSGGGGQFF.

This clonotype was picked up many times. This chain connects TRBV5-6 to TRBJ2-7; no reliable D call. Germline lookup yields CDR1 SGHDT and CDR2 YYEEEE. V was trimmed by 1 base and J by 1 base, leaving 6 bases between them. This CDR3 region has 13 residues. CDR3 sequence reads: CASSLSQSYEQYF. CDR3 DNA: TGTGCCAGCAGCTTGTCCCAATCCTACGAGCAGTACTTC.

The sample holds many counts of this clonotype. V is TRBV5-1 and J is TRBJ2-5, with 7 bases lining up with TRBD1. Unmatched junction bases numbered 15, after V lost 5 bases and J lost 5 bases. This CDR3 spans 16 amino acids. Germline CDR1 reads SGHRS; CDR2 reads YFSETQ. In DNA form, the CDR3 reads TGCGCCAGCAGGGGCAGGGGGAGACCAATCGCTGAGACCCAGTACTTC. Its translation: CASRGRGRPIAETQYF.

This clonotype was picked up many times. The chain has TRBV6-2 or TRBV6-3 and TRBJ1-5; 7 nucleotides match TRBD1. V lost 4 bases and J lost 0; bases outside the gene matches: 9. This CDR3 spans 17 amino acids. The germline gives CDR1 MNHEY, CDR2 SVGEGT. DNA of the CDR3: TGTGCCAGCAGTTCCCGGGCAGGGGGGATTAGCAATCAGCCCCAGCATTTT. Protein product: CASSSRAGGISNQPQHF.

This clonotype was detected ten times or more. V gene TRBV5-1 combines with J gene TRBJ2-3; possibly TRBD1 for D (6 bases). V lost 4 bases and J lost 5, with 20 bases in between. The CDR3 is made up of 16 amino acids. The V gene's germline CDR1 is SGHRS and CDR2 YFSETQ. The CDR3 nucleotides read TGCGCCAGCAGCACCCTGAGGGCAGGGGCGGGAGATACGCAGTATTTT. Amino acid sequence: CASSTLRAGAGDTQYF.

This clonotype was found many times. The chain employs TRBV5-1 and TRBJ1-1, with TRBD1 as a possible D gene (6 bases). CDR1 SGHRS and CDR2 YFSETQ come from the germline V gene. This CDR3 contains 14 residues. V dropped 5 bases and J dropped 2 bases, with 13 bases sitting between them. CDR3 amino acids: CASRGAKANTEAFF. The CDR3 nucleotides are TGCGCCAGCAGGGGGGCGAAGGCAAACACTGAAGCTTTCTTT.

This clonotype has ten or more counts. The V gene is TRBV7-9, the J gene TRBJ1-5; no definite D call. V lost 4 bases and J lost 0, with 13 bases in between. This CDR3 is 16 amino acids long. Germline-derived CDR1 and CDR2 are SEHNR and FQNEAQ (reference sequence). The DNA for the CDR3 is TGTGCCAGCAGCTCCCCAACGGGAGATAGCAATCAGCCCCAGCATTTT. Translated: CASSSPTGDSNQPQHF.

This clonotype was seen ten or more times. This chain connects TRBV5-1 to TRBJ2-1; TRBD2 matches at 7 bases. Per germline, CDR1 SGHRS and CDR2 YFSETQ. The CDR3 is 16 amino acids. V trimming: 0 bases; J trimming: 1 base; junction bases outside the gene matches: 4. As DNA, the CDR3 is TGCGCCAGCAGCTTGGCGGGGGGAGATTCCTACAATGAGCAGTTCTTC. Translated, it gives CASSLAGGDSYNEQFF.

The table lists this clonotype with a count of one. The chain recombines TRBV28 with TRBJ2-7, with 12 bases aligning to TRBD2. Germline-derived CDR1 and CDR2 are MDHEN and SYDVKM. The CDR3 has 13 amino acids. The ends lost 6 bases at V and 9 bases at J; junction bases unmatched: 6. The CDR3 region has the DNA TGTGCCAGCAGACGGATACTAGCGGGAGGGCAGTACTTC. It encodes CASRRILAGGQYF. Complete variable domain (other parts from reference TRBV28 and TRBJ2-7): DVKVTQSSRYLVKRTGEKVFLECVQDMDHENMFWYRQDPGLGLRLIYFSYDVKMKEKGDIPEGYSVSREKKERFSLILESASTNQTSMYLCASRRILAGGQYFGPGTRLTVT.

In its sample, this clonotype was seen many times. In DNA, the CDR3 is TGTGCCAGCAGTTTTCCTATGGAGACCCAGTACTTC. Translated, it gives CASSFPMETQYF. The rearrangement joins TRBV12-3 or TRBV12-4 to TRBJ2-5; unclear D gene. The CDR3 sequence is 12 residues long. V was shortened by 3 bases and J by 5 bases, with 7 bases between the two germline ends.

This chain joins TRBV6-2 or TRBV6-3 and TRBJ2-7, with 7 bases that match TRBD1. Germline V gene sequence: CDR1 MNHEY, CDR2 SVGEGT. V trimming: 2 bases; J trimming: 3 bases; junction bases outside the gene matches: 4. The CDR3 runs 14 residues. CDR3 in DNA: TGTGCCAGCAGTTACGAACAGGGGAACTACGAGCAGTACTTC. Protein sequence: CASSYEQGNYEQYF.

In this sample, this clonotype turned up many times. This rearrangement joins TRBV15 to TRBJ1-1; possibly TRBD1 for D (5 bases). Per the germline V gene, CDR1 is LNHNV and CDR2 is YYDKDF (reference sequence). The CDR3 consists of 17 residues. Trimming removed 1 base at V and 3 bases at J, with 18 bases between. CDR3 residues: CATSRGAGMGRDTEAFF. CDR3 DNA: TGTGCCACCAGCAGAGGAGCGGGTATGGGCAGGGACACTGAAGCTTTCTTT.

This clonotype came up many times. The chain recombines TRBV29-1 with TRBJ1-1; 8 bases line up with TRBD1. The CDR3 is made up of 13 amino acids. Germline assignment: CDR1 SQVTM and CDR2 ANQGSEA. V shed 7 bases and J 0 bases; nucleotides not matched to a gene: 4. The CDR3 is CSGWDRLNTEAFF. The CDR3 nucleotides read TGCAGCGGCTGGGACAGGTTGAACACTGAAGCTTTCTTT.

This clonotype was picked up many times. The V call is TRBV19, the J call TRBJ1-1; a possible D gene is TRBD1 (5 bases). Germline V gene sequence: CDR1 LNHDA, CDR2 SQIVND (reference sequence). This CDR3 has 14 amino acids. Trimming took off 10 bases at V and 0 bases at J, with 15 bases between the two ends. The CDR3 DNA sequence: TGTGCCACTCAATCCCGGGGGATGAACACTGAAGCTTTCTTT. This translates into CATQSRGMNTEAFF.

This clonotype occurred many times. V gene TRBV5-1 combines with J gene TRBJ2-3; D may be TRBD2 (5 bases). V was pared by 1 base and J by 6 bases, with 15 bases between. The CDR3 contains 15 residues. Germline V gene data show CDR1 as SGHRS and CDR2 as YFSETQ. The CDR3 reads CASSLSGSSGDTQYF. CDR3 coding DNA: TGCGCCAGCAGCTTGTCCGGGTCGAGCGGTGATACGCAGTATTTT.

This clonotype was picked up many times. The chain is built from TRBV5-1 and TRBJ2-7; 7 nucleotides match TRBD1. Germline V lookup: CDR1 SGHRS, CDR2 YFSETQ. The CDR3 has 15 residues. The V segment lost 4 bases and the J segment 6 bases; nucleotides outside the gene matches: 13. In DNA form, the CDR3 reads TGCGCCAGCAGCGTAGAAAACAGGGGAGTCGGCGAGCAGTACTTC. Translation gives CASSVENRGVGEQYF.